The present T cell receptor (beta chain) was sequenced within a study of cytomegalovirus exposure and HLA in healthy donors. This CDR3 is built from 12 residues. Between the trimmed V and J ends, which lost 2 bases and 7 bases, there was a span of 11 bases. Germline V gene data show CDR1 as GTSNPN and CDR2 as SVGIG (reference sequence). Assay: immunoSEQ multiplex PCR; the TCRdb copy retains only in-frame clones and omits some. The sample has over 200,000 clones; around 78% are singletons. This clonotype was obtained from a woman under 30 in good health and CMV-seronegative. The chain employs TRBV30 and TRBJ1-1, with D perhaps TRBD1 (5 bases). Input material: PBMCs. As DNA, the CDR3 is TGTGCCTGGAGTATTGCGGGGGTTGAAGCTTTCTTT. This gives the protein CAWSIAGVEAFF.